Each of the 32 T cell receptor beta chains below was sequenced from the same sample in a study of CD8+ T cells in alopecia areata. Investigators isolated RNA and reverse transcribed it into cDNA to act as the sequencing template. The protocol was immunoSEQ multiplex PCR, while the TCRdb copy is restricted to in-frame clones and leaves out a portion. The sample includes some 150,000 clones, around half of them seen just once. Treatment meaning: oral pan-JAK inhibitor, 5-10 mg twice daily. The specimen comprised CD8+ T cells sorted from blood, sampled at week 4, from a patient treated with tofacitinib. These receptors were obtained from a human donor with alopecia areata.

About this clone itself: The junction departs from germline at one end; a sequencing error may be responsible. The chain employs TRBV30 and TRBJ2-1, with 7 positions matching TRBD2. The germline CDR1 and CDR2 sequences are GTSNPN and SVGIG (reference sequence). This CDR3 has 14 amino acids. The CDR3 DNA sequence: TGTGCATGGAGATGGTCTAGCGGTTACAATGAGCAGTTCTTC. Amino acids: CAWRWSSGYNEQFF. The complete variable domain, with remaining parts taken from reference TRBV30 and TRBJ2-1, reads SQTIHQWPATLVQPVGSPLSLECTVEGTSNPNLYWYRQAAGRGLQLLFYSVGIGQISSEVPQNLSASRPQDRQFILSSKKLLLSDSGFYLCAWRWSSGYNEQFFGPGTRLTVL.

The V gene is TRBV30, the J gene TRBJ1-2; unclear D gene. The germline V gene has CDR1 GTSNPN and CDR2 SVGIG (reference sequence). CDR3 length: 10 residues. The V and J ends lost 8 bases and 1 base respectively, with 5 bases between them. The CDR3 sequence is CAGDNYGYTF. The CDR3 DNA reads TGTGCCGGGGATAACTATGGCTACACCTTC.

V usage is TRBV6-6 and J usage is TRBJ2-3; the D is unclear. This CDR3 comprises 14 residues. Germline loops: CDR1 MNHNY, CDR2 SVGAGI (reference sequence). The ends were cut back, 2 bases at V and 4 bases at J, with 10 bases in the middle. The chain's CDR3 is CASSYVSLADTQYF. The CDR3 DNA sequence: TGTGCCAGCAGTTACGTATCGCTCGCAGATACGCAGTATTTT.

The chain recombines TRBV5-6 with TRBJ1-4; D may be TRBD1 (6 bases). CDR1 and CDR2 from the germline V gene are SGHDT and YYEEEE. The length of the CDR3 is 15 residues. The germline V and J ends were trimmed by 1 base and 8 bases, with 15 bases remaining between them. The CDR3 region has the DNA TGTGCCAGCAGCTTGACACTTACTACAGGGGAAAAACTGTTTTTT. Its protein is CASSLTLTTGEKLFF.

CDR3 in DNA: TGTGCCAGCGGCCAGGAAAGCACAGATACGCAGTATTTT. Translation gives CASGQESTDTQYF. This chain uses TRBV13 with TRBJ2-3; D is unclear. Germline V gene sequence: CDR1 PRHDT, CDR2 FYEKMQ (reference sequence). The CDR3 runs to 13 residues. V was shortened by 8 bases and J by 0 bases, with 9 bases between the two germline ends.

V and J are TRBV4-2 and TRBJ2-3, with unresolved D. Germline assignment: CDR1 LGHNA and CDR2 YNFKEQ. The CDR3 extends over 17 amino acids. Trimming removed 3 bases from V and 1 base from J, with 17 bases in between. The CDR3 is CASSHQILPWGTDTQYF. CDR3 nucleotide sequence: TGTGCCAGCAGCCATCAAATTCTACCTTGGGGCACAGATACGCAGTATTTT.

The CDR3 region has the DNA TGTGCCAGCAGCCGACTCAATACGCAGTATTTT. Its protein is CASSRLNTQYF. The chain uses TRBV27 and TRBJ2-3; D is undetermined. The CDR3 runs 11 residues. With 6 bases removed from V and 7 bases from J, the gap between germline ends came to 8 bases. The germline gives CDR1 MNHEY, CDR2 SMNVEV (reference sequence).

The count of this clone is one. The chain combines TRBV5-6 with TRBJ2-4; the D gene is possibly TRBD1 (5 bases). Trimming left V 5 bases short and J 6 bases short, with 12 bases between. This CDR3 spans 13 amino acids. The germline V gene encodes CDR1 SGHDT and CDR2 YYEEEE. The CDR3: CASSAGSPNIQYF. CDR3 sequence (DNA): TGTGCCAGCAGTGCAGGGTCTCCAAACATTCAGTACTTC.

This chain uses TRBV6-1 with TRBJ2-7; no definite D call. Germline CDR1 MNHNS, CDR2 SASEGT. V was shortened by 8 bases and J by 1 base, with 15 bases between the two germline ends. This CDR3 comprises 14 residues. The CDR3 DNA follows: TGTGCCAGCCTCTCGTCCAGTCTATCCTACGAGCAGTACTTC. Residues: CASLSSSLSYEQYF.

V gene TRBV5-1 combines with J gene TRBJ1-6; D possibly corresponds to TRBD1 (6 bases). V was cut by 5 bases and J by 7 bases, with 13 bases left in between. The V gene's germline CDR1 is SGHRS and CDR2 YFSETQ. This CDR3 comprises 14 residues. The CDR3 spells CASRAGGGNSPLHF. CDR3 sequence (DNA): TGCGCCAGCAGGGCCGGCGGGGGCAATTCACCCCTCCACTTT. The full variable domain, in which reference TRBV5-1 and TRBJ1-6 provide the parts outside the CDR3, is KAGVTQTPRYLIKTRGQQVTLSCSPISGHRSVSWYQQTPGQGLQFLFEYFSETQRNKGNFPGRFSGRQFSNSRSEMNVSTLELGDSALYLCASRAGGGNSPLHFGNGTRLTVT.

Notes on this clone: One end of the junction varies from germline; a read error may be responsible. The chain employs TRBV29-1 and TRBJ2-1, with 8 bases matching TRBD2. Germline V gene data show CDR1 as SQVTM and CDR2 as ANQGSEA. The CDR3 has 14 amino acids. The CDR3 spells CSVVWTSSNNEQFF. In DNA, the CDR3 is TGCAGCGTTGTTTGGACTAGCTCCAACAATGAGCAGTTCTTC.

The chain carries TRBV29-1 and TRBJ1-5; D ambiguous. CDR1 SQVTM and CDR2 ANQGSEA come from the germline V gene. Deletions cut 0 bases from V and 4 bases from J, with 10 bases between. The CDR3 extends over 14 amino acids. This CDR3 is CSVEDPGSNQPQHF. The CDR3, as DNA: TGCAGCGTTGAAGATCCGGGGTCAAATCAGCCCCAGCATTTT.

The table lists this clone with a few counts. The chain carries TRBV6-5 and TRBJ2-1; D uncertain. There are 16 residues in the CDR3. Per the germline V gene, CDR1 is MNHEY and CDR2 is SVGAGI. Trimming removed 2 bases at V and 0 bases at J, with 11 bases between. Here the CDR3 reads CASSYQDTSSYNEQFF. The CDR3 DNA is TGTGCCAGCAGTTACCAAGACACCAGCTCCTACAATGAGCAGTTCTTC.

The J gene is TRBJ2-2, the V gene TRBV5-1, with 10 bases fitting TRBD2. Looked up from germline, CDR1 is SGHRS and CDR2 is YFSETQ. This CDR3 contains 15 residues. V was clipped by 0 bases and J by 9 bases; unmatched bases: 5. CDR3 loop: CASSLDRTSGRELFF. CDR3 in DNA: TGCGCCAGCAGCTTGGATCGGACTAGCGGCCGGGAGCTGTTTTTT.

This sequence joins TRBV7-3 and TRBJ2-5, with 13 bases fitting TRBD2. Germline loops: CDR1 SGHTA, CDR2 FQGTGA. The CDR3 contains 15 residues. Trimming cost V 7 bases and J 4 bases; bases outside gene matches: 6. The CDR3 here is CASTGLAGAGETQYF. The CDR3 bases are TGTGCCAGCACCGGACTAGCGGGGGCGGGAGAGACCCAGTACTTC. The complete variable domain, with remaining parts taken from reference TRBV7-3 and TRBJ2-5, reads GAGVSQTPSNKVTEKGKYVELRCDPISGHTALYWYRQSLGQGPEFLIYFQGTGAADDSGLPNDRFFAVRPEGSVSTLKIQRTERGDSAVYLCASTGLAGAGETQYFGPGTRLLVL.

This chain connects TRBV5-6 to TRBJ1-2; the match to TRBD1 covers 7 bases. Germline CDR1 and CDR2: SGHDT and YYEEEE. This CDR3 region has 14 residues. V lost 0 bases, J lost 5 bases, and 4 bases stayed unmatched. CDR3 loop: CASSLGGDSYGYTF. The CDR3 nucleotides read TGTGCCAGCAGCTTGGGAGGGGACAGTTATGGCTACACCTTC.

The V call is TRBV4-2, the J call TRBJ2-7, with 7 bases that match TRBD2. The CDR3 has 15 residues. After removal of 0 bases from V and 3 bases from J, the junction contained 5 bases not matched to a gene. The germline V gene has CDR1 LGHNA and CDR2 YNFKEQ. This CDR3 is CASSQDRGTNYEQYF. For the CDR3, the DNA is TGTGCCAGCAGCCAAGATAGAGGGACTAACTACGAGCAGTACTTC.

In this sample, this clone turned up a few times. V is TRBV9 and J is TRBJ2-1, with 8 positions matching TRBD2. Unmatched junction bases numbered 7, after V lost 1 base and J lost 7 bases. This CDR3 spans 15 amino acids. Per the germline V gene, CDR1 is SGDLS and CDR2 is YYNGEE. The CDR3 region is CASSVRGGPKNEQFF. For the CDR3, the DNA is TGTGCCAGCAGCGTACGGGGGGGCCCCAAAAATGAGCAGTTCTTC.

The chain is built from TRBV5-1 and TRBJ1-1; D call uncertain. There are 12 residues in the CDR3. Germline V gene sequence: CDR1 SGHRS, CDR2 YFSETQ. Trimming shortened V by 4 bases and J by 4 bases, and 8 bases separated the two germline ends. As DNA, the CDR3 is TGCGCCAGCAGCCTCATCAGCACTGAAGCTTTCTTT. Residues: CASSLISTEAFF.

The chain carries TRBV29-1 and TRBJ2-4, with 12 bases fitting TRBD1. After removal of 3 bases from V and 6 bases from J, the junction contained 3 bases not matched to a gene. CDR1 is SQVTM and CDR2 is ANQGSEA in the germline V gene. The CDR3 sequence is 14 residues long. This CDR3 is CSVEAGQGANIQYF. The CDR3 nucleotides are TGCAGCGTTGAGGCGGGACAGGGGGCAAACATTCAGTACTTC.

This clone was observed at least ten times. The chain couples TRBV4-2 to TRBJ2-3; D call uncertain. Trimming pared 4 bases from V and 5 bases from J, leaving 7 bases between. Germline V CDR1 and CDR2: LGHNA, YNFKEQ. CDR3 length: 12 amino acids. The chain's CDR3 is CASSPDRDTQYF. CDR3 bases: TGTGCCAGCAGCCCCGACCGAGATACGCAGTATTTT.

The CDR3 region is CASRVAGGLSYEQYF. The CDR3 DNA reads TGTGCCAGCAGGGTTGCCGGGGGATTGTCCTACGAGCAGTACTTC. The V and J genes are TRBV11-2 and TRBJ2-7, with D maybe TRBD2 (6 bases). The CDR3 consists of 15 residues. CDR1 SGHAT and CDR2 FQNNGV come from the germline V gene. Trimming shortened V by 6 bases and J by 1 base, and 16 bases separated the two germline ends.

In its sample, this clone was seen a few times. The chain employs TRBV11-2 and TRBJ2-7, with D unclear. V shed 2 bases and J shed 6 bases, with 8 bases lying between them. The germline gives CDR1 SGHAT, CDR2 FQNNGV. The CDR3 has 12 residues. As DNA, the CDR3 is TGTGCCAGCAGCTTATTCAGACGCGAGCAGTACTTC. This translates into CASSLFRREQYF. Together with reference TRBV11-2 and TRBJ2-7, the CDR3 gives the full variable domain: EAGVAQSPRYKIIEKRQSVAFWCNPISGHATLYWYQQILGQGPKLLIQFQNNGVVDDSQLPKDRFSAERLKGVDSTLKIQPAKLEDSAVYLCASSLFRREQYFGPGTRLTVT.

This clone is judged medium-sized (0.01 to 0.1%). V and J are TRBV27 and TRBJ2-7; 8 nucleotides agree with TRBD1. The germline V gene encodes CDR1 MNHEY and CDR2 SMNVEV (reference sequence). This CDR3 spans 14 amino acids. Trimming at V came to 5 bases and at J to 4 bases, leaving 7 bases not matched to a gene. In nucleotides, the CDR3 is TGTGCCAGCAGTGTTTACAGGGGGAATTACGAGCAGTACTTC. Protein product: CASSVYRGNYEQYF.

The rearrangement uses TRBV6-5 and TRBJ2-2, with D unresolved. The CDR3 is 11 residues long. V lost 8 bases and J lost 4, with 5 bases in between. Per the germline V gene, CDR1 is MNHEY and CDR2 is SVGAGI. The CDR3 loop reads CASGPTGELFF. CDR3 nucleotides: TGTGCCAGCGGCCCCACCGGGGAGCTGTTTTTT.

The genes are TRBV9 and TRBJ2-7; D is possibly TRBD1 (6 bases). The germline gives CDR1 SGDLS, CDR2 YYNGEE. The CDR3 spans 13 residues. V shed 0 bases and J shed 6 bases, with 10 bases lying between them. This CDR3 is CASSVVQGSEQYF. The CDR3 region has the DNA TGTGCCAGCAGCGTAGTACAGGGAAGCGAGCAGTACTTC.

This clone was recorded many times. The chain couples TRBV7-3 to TRBJ1-1; D is unresolved. There are 13 residues in the CDR3. Trimming stripped 5 bases from V and 3 bases from J, with 10 bases between. Germline V gene sequence: CDR1 SGHTA, CDR2 FQGTGA. CDR3 DNA: TGTGCCAGCAGCCGGGTGGGAGACACTGAAGCTTTCTTT. Translation gives CASSRVGDTEAFF.

The chain is built from TRBV7-6 and TRBJ2-3; TRBD2 agrees at 7 bases. The CDR3 consists of 16 residues. Germline CDR1 reads SGHVS; CDR2 reads FNYEAQ. J gave up 2 bases and V 2 bases, and 7 bases lay outside the gene matches. CDR3 protein: CASSLPRAGVTDTQYF. As DNA, the CDR3 is TGTGCCAGCAGCTTACCCAGGGCGGGGGTCACAGATACGCAGTATTTT.

This clone appeared a few times. The chain carries TRBV23-1 and TRBJ2-7, with D tentatively TRBD1 or TRBD2 (5 bases each). TRBV23-1 is identified as an open reading frame with a role that is uncertain. Deletions cut 0 bases from V and 2 bases from J, with 14 bases between. The CDR3 extends over 16 amino acids. As DNA, the CDR3 is TGCGCCAGCAGTCAATCGGGTCAGGGACCTACCTACGAGCAGTACTTC. Encoded protein: CASSQSGQGPTYEQYF.

The rearrangement joins TRBV29-1 to TRBJ1-2; 9 positions match TRBD1. V gave up 4 bases and J gave up 6 bases; unmatched junction bases: 6. Germline CDR1 and CDR2: SQVTM and ANQGSEA. This CDR3 region has 13 residues. The CDR3 DNA reads as TGCAGCGTTGTCCCACAGGGGGCACATGGCTACACCTTC. As protein: CSVVPQGAHGYTF.

The chain has TRBV30 and TRBJ2-5; D is possibly TRBD2 (7 bases). V was shortened by 0 bases and J by 5 bases, with 16 bases between the two germline ends. The CDR3 is 15 residues long. Germline V lookup: CDR1 GTSNPN, CDR2 SVGIG (reference sequence). The CDR3 here is CAWSVGGGAFETQYF. CDR3 DNA sequence: TGTGCCTGGAGTGTAGGTGGGGGGGCCTTCGAGACCCAGTACTTC.

V is TRBV30 and J is TRBJ2-5; possible D gene TRBD2, 6 bases. V shed 2 bases and J shed 1 base, with 11 bases lying between them. The V gene's germline CDR1 is GTSNPN and CDR2 SVGIG (reference sequence). The CDR3 totals 14 residues. The CDR3 DNA reads TGTGCCTGGAGTCCCCCCGGGGGCCAAGAGACCCAGTACTTC. Translating gives CAWSPPGGQETQYF. Looking up the rest from reference TRBV30 and TRBJ2-5 gives the full variable domain: SQTIHQWPATLVQPVGSPLSLECTVEGTSNPNLYWYRQAAGRGLQLLFYSVGIGQISSEVPQNLSASRPQDRQFILSSKKLLLSDSGFYLCAWSPPGGQETQYFGPGTRLLVL.